Listed below are T cell receptor beta chains from one sample, sequenced in a study of blood T cell repertoires in COVID-19. Clones were sequenced by immunoSEQ multiplex PCR, and TCRdb holds only the in-frame ones, with some missing. This sample has over 100,000 clones; around 88% occur once, and the top ten carry about 4.5%. The specimen sequenced was peripheral blood. The source of these receptors is a man aged 55 to 70 with COVID-19, enrolled during active disease. The CDR3 runs from the conserved cysteine through the conserved F or W. Each record gives: D gene, J gene, V gene, clone size, CDR3 DNA, CDR3 protein. The D gene is left open where the match is weak. A clone size is listed for some rows: how often the clone was seen (once, few, many), or a class if it is expanded.

>TRBD1|TRBJ2-7|TRBV6-5|-
TGTGCCAGCCGGCGGCAGGGGGCCCCCTACGAGCAGTACTTC
CASRRQGAPYEQYF
>TRBD1|TRBJ2-1|TRBV27|-
TGTGCCAGCAGTTCGGACAGGGGGCGCGCTGGTGAGCAGTTCTTC
CASSSDRGRAGEQFF
>-|TRBJ2-2|TRBV7-3|once
TGTGCCAGCAGCCCTCAGGCCGGGGAGCTGTTTTTT
CASSPQAGELFF
>TRBD1|TRBJ2-2|TRBV6-6|-
TGTGCCAGCCGGGACAGGCCGAACACCGGGGAGCTGTTTTTT
CASRDRPNTGELFF
>-|TRBJ1-5|TRBV19|once
TGTGCCAGTAGTCCGATCAGGGTGGCGAGCAATCAGCCCCAGCATTTT
CASSPIRVASNQPQHF
>TRBD1|TRBJ1-1|TRBV7-8|-
TGTGCCAGCAGCTCCGGGACAGGGAACACTGAAGCTTTCTTT
CASSSGTGNTEAFF
>-|TRBJ2-1|TRBV3-1/TRBV3-2|-
TGTGCCAGCAGCCGGACATCGGGACACCGTACGTATGAGCAGTTCTTC
CASSRTSGHRTYEQFF
>-|TRBJ1-1|TRBV2|-
TGTGCCAGCAGTGAAGAGGGGGGGGTGACTGAAGCTTTCTTT
CASSEEGGVTEAFF
>TRBD1|TRBJ1-2|TRBV30|-
TGTGCCTGGAGTGTACGTCAGGGGGCTTGGGGCTACACCTTC
CAWSVRQGAWGYTF
>-|TRBJ2-2|TRBV7-3|-
TGTGCCAGCAACAAAGCACAGGGATCCGGGGAGCTGTTTTTT
CASNKAQGSGELFF
>-|TRBJ1-2|TRBV11-2|once
TGTGCCAGCAGCCAGACAGTTCACTATGGCTACACCTTC
CASSQTVHYGYTF
>TRBD1|TRBJ2-7|TRBV5-1|once
TGCGCCAGCAGCTCGGGACAGGGCTACGAGCAGTACTTC
CASSSGQGYEQYF
>-|TRBJ1-5|TRBV27|few
TGTGCCAGCAGCGGACATAATAGCAATCAGCCCCAGCATTTT
CASSGHNSNQPQHF
>-|TRBJ1-1|TRBV23-1|-
TGCGCCAGCAGTCCAACACAGGGATGGACTGAAGCTTTCTTT
CASSPTQGWTEAFF
>TRBD1|TRBJ1-2|TRBV27|once
TGTGCCAGCAGTTTATTCGACAGGGTGATTTCTAACTATGGCTACACCTTC
CASSLFDRVISNYGYTF
>TRBD1|TRBJ1-4|TRBV6-5|-
TGTGCCAGCAGTTCGGGACAGCATAATGAAAAACTGTTTTTT
CASSSGQHNEKLFF
>-|TRBJ1-3|TRBV9|-
TGTGCCAGCAGCGACAGGGCTGGAAACACCATATATTTT
CASSDRAGNTIYF
>-|TRBJ1-2|TRBV6-5|-
TGTGCCAGCAGCATTGGTACCAGGAACTATGGCTACACCTTC
CASSIGTRNYGYTF
>-|TRBJ1-2|TRBV5-4|-
TGTGCCAGCAGCCCAACAGGGTATGGCTACACCTTC
CASSPTGYGYTF
>TRBD1|TRBJ2-1|TRBV30|-
TGTGCCTGGAGGGGGGACAGGGGAGTCAATGAGCAGTTCTTC
CAWRGDRGVNEQFF
>-|TRBJ1-3|TRBV7-2|-
TGTGCCAGCAGCCCCTTTTCGTACTCTGGAAACACCATATATTTT
CASSPFSYSGNTIYF
>TRBD1|TRBJ1-1|TRBV5-1|-
TGCGCCAGCAGCTTGGGTCCGGACTTGACAGGGGGCTCGTACACTGAAGCTTTCTTT
CASSLGPDLTGGSYTEAFF
>-|TRBJ1-6|TRBV9|-
TGTGCCAGCAGCGTAGGAGAGAATTCACCCCTCCACTTT
CASSVGENSPLHF
>-|TRBJ1-5|TRBV12-3/TRBV12-4|-
TGTGCCAGCAGTCGAGGTAATCAGCCCCAGCATTTT
CASSRGNQPQHF
>-|TRBJ1-2|TRBV3-1/TRBV3-2|-
TGTGCCAGCAGCCAAGGTAGGGAGCGAGGGCACACCTTC
CASSQGRERGHTF
>TRBD1|TRBJ1-5|TRBV6-5|-
TGTGCCAGCAGTTACGATGGACAGGGCAATCAGCCCCAGCATTTT
CASSYDGQGNQPQHF
>-|TRBJ2-3|TRBV14|-
TGTGCCAGCAGCCAAGGCAGGGTGGGCACAGATACGCAGTATTTT
CASSQGRVGTDTQYF
>TRBD1|TRBJ2-5|TRBV24-1|-
TGTGCCACCAGTGATCCAGTAGGACAGGGGAAAGAGACCCAGTACTTC
CATSDPVGQGKETQYF
>TRBD1|TRBJ1-5|TRBV3-1/TRBV3-2|-
TGTGCCAGCAGCCCGAGACAGGGGAGCAATCAGCCCCAGCATTTT
CASSPRQGSNQPQHF
>TRBD1|TRBJ2-1|TRBV4-1|-
TGCGCCAGCAGCCACCAGACAGGGCAAGGTAGGAATGAGCAGTTCTTC
CASSHQTGQGRNEQFF
>TRBD2|TRBJ2-1|TRBV7-2|-
TGTGCCAGCAGCTTTAGTCTAGCGGAACACAATGAGCAGTTCTTC
CASSFSLAEHNEQFF
>TRBD1|TRBJ1-5|TRBV19|-
TGTGCCAGTAGTGACCCGGGACAGGCCCTGTCGCATTTT
CASSDPGQALSHF
>TRBD1|TRBJ1-1|TRBV2|-
TGTGCCAGCAGGGGGACAGGGATGAACACTGAAGCTTTCTTT
CASRGTGMNTEAFF
>TRBD1|TRBJ2-2|TRBV18|-
TGTGCCAGCTCACGAGGACAGGGCTTCTCGGTCGTCGGGGAGCTGTTTTTT
CASSRGQGFSVVGELFF
>-|TRBJ1-2|TRBV13|once
TGTGCCAGCAGTCTTCAGGGGATCCCCTATGGCTACACCTTC
CASSLQGIPYGYTF